This TCR beta chain was found in a study of TIL therapy for anti-PD-1-resistant metastatic lung cancer. V lost 5 bases and J 4 bases, leaving 14 bases between the germline ends. CDR3 length equals 13 residues. Germline V gives CDR1 SQVTM, CDR2 ANQGSEA. Time point given: pre-treatment sample, taken before nivolumab and TIL therapy. Sequencing used immunoSEQ v3. TCRdb keeps only in-frame clones here, not all; method: immunoSEQ multiplex PCR. The table shows some 32,000 clones, with about 70% occurring only once. This receptor was obtained from a woman aged 25-85 years with non-small cell lung cancer. The chain couples TRBV29-1 to TRBJ1-1; D perhaps matches TRBD1 (6 bases). Sequences were derived from blood, sampled at baseline. CDR3 in DNA: TGCAGCGTTTCAGGGGTCGGGAGCACTGAAGCTTTCTTT. Its translation: CSVSGVGSTEAFF.